Below, 3 T cell receptor beta chains from the same sample are listed, as sequenced in a study of regulatory T cells in long-lasting Graves disease. As for time point: newly diagnosed GD, antithyroid drugs for less than 3 months. RNA from PBMCs was the source of the TCR library. Both iRepertoire HTBI primers and Arm-PCR of CDR3 regions were used to build the TCR beta libraries. MiXCR, applied by TCRdb to the multiplex PCR reads, yields one record per CDR3 protein. The sample yields fewer than 550,000 distinct CDR3 sequences, less than 20% seen once. The sample also formed part of further work on T cells in Graves' hyperthyroidism and ophthalmopathy.

The specimen comprised peripheral blood mononuclear cells (PBMCs), sampled at new diagnosis, from a patient treated with antithyroid drugs. Receptors originate from a young woman with Graves disease.

With regard to this clonotype: A read error may produce the germline difference seen at one junction end. V and J are TRBV7-2 and TRBJ2-3; D call uncertain. CDR1 SGHTA and CDR2 FQGNSA come from the germline V gene. This CDR3 has 14 residues. Here the CDR3 DNA reads TGTGCCAGCAACTTATTGGTAGGCGCAGATACGCAGTATTTT. Translation gives CASNLLVGADTQYF.

This clonotype occurred a few times. V is TRBV14 and J is TRBJ1-4; the D is unclear. Trimming removed 5 bases from V and 0 bases from J, with 13 bases in between. Germline V gene sequence: CDR1 SGHDN, CDR2 FVKESK. This CDR3 spans 16 amino acids. In DNA form, the CDR3 reads TGTGCCAGCAGCATAGTCGGACGGGCAACTAATGAAAAACTGTTTTTT. It yields the protein CASSIVGRATNEKLFF.

The rearrangement links TRBV27 to TRBJ2-2; 8 bases line up with TRBD1. Unmatched junction bases numbered 15, after V lost 3 bases and J lost 6 bases. The CDR3 has 18 residues. The V gene's germline CDR1 is MNHEY and CDR2 SMNVEV (reference sequence). Written as DNA, the CDR3 is TGTGCCAGCAGTTTCTCGCGCCCGACAGGGGTTCATGCCGGGGAGCTGTTTTTT. It translates to CASSFSRPTGVHAGELFF.